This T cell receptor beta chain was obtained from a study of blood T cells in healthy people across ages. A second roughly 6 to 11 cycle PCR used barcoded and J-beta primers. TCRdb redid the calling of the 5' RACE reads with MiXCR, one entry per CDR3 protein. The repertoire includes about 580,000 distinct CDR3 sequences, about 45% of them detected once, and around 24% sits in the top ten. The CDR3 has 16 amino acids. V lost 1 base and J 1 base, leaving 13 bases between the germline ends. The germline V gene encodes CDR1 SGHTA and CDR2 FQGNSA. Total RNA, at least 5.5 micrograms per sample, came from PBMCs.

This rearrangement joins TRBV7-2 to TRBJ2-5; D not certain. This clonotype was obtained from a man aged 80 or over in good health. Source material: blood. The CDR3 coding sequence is TGTGCCAGCAGCTTAGGGATCGTCGTTGGCCAAGAGACCCAGTACTTC. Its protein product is CASSLGIVVGQETQYF.